One sample yielded the 9 T cell receptor beta chains listed below, sequenced in a study of blood T cell repertoires in COVID-19. Assay: immunoSEQ multiplex PCR; the TCRdb copy retains only in-frame clones and omits some. Among more than 300,000 clones, 88% were seen once, and the ten largest hold 1.2%. Specimen: PBMCs or T cells enriched from blood (not recorded which). These TCRs come from a woman between 18 and 30 years old who had recovered from COVID-19.

The chain has TRBV5-1 and TRBJ1-4, with D possibly being TRBD1 (6 bases). CDR3 length equals 15 residues. V lost 0 bases and J 5 bases, leaving 11 bases between the germline ends. Germline loops: CDR1 SGHRS, CDR2 YFSETQ. This CDR3 is CASSLAPGENEKLFF. The CDR3 DNA reads as TGCGCCAGCAGCTTGGCCCCAGGGGAGAATGAAAAACTGTTTTTT. The full variable domain, its missing parts supplied by reference TRBV5-1 and TRBJ1-4, is KAGVTQTPRYLIKTRGQQVTLSCSPISGHRSVSWYQQTPGQGLQFLFEYFSETQRNKGNFPGRFSGRQFSNSRSEMNVSTLELGDSALYLCASSLAPGENEKLFFGSGTQLSVL.

The chain is built from TRBV18 and TRBJ1-1, with D possibly being TRBD1 (6 bases). Germline V gene sequence: CDR1 KGHSH, CDR2 LQKENI. The V end was cut by 3 bases, the J end by 3 bases, with 14 bases between. There are 15 residues in the CDR3. In DNA, the CDR3 is TGTGCCAGCTCACCTCAGCAGGGGCGGGACACTGAAGCTTTCTTT. This encodes CASSPQQGRDTEAFF.

The CDR3 nucleotides are TGTGCCAGCAGCCCACGGGGGAGCGGGGGTAGCTCTGGAGAGACCCAGTACTTC. As protein: CASSPRGSGGSSGETQYF. The chain has TRBV7-3 and TRBJ2-5; 8 positions match TRBD2. The CDR3 runs to 18 residues. With V trimmed by 5 bases and J by 4 bases, 18 bases remained unmatched. Germline V CDR1 and CDR2: SGHTA, FQGTGA.

V gene TRBV29-1 combines with J gene TRBJ2-7; the match to TRBD1 covers 8 bases. From germline, CDR1 is SQVTM and CDR2 ANQGSEA. The ends lost 7 bases at V and 4 bases at J; junction bases unmatched: 3. The CDR3 extends over 11 amino acids. Written as DNA, the CDR3 is TGCAGCGCCCAGGGGGCTTACGAGCAGTACTTC. Its translation is CSAQGAYEQYF.

J is TRBJ1-2 and V is TRBV12-3 or TRBV12-4; 7 bases line up with TRBD1. The CDR3 has 13 residues. With V trimmed by 2 bases and J by 5 bases, 2 bases remained unmatched. The CDR3 loop is CASSLLQGYGYTF. The CDR3 region has the DNA TGTGCCAGCAGTTTACTACAGGGGTATGGCTACACCTTC.

The chain combines TRBV5-1 with TRBJ1-6, with 9 bases aligning to TRBD1. Per germline, CDR1 SGHRS and CDR2 YFSETQ. V was pared by 4 bases and J by 10 bases, with 12 bases of the junction left unmatched. The CDR3 totals 16 residues. The CDR3 nucleotides read TGCGCCAGCAGCCCAAGGACAGGGGAAGCAGAATCACCCCTCCACTTT. Translating it yields CASSPRTGEAESPLHF.

The V call is TRBV5-1, the J call TRBJ1-5; 7 bases line up with TRBD1. The germline gives CDR1 SGHRS, CDR2 YFSETQ. V trimming: 4 bases; J trimming: 1 base; junction bases outside the gene matches: 5. The CDR3 runs to 15 residues. The CDR3 nucleotides read TGCGCCAGCAGCCGCGGGACAGACAGCAATCAGCCCCAGCATTTT. Translating it yields CASSRGTDSNQPQHF.

The chain joins TRBV7-9 to TRBJ2-4, with a possible D match to TRBD2 (6 bases). Germline lookup yields CDR1 SEHNR and CDR2 FQNEAQ (reference sequence). The CDR3 is made up of 15 amino acids. V was clipped by 1 base and J by 1 base, with 8 bases between them. The CDR3 nucleotides read TGTGCCAGCAGCTTAGGGGGGGACGCCAAAAACATTCAGTACTTC. Encoded protein: CASSLGGDAKNIQYF.

The chain uses TRBV5-1 and TRBJ2-3; TRBD2 agrees at 7 bases. V lost 3 bases, J lost 0 bases, and 7 bases stayed unmatched. The CDR3 consists of 16 residues. In germline, CDR1 is SGHRS, CDR2 YFSETQ. The CDR3 here is CASSSIAGISTDTQYF. CDR3 bases: TGCGCCAGCAGCTCCATAGCGGGTATAAGCACAGATACGCAGTATTTT.